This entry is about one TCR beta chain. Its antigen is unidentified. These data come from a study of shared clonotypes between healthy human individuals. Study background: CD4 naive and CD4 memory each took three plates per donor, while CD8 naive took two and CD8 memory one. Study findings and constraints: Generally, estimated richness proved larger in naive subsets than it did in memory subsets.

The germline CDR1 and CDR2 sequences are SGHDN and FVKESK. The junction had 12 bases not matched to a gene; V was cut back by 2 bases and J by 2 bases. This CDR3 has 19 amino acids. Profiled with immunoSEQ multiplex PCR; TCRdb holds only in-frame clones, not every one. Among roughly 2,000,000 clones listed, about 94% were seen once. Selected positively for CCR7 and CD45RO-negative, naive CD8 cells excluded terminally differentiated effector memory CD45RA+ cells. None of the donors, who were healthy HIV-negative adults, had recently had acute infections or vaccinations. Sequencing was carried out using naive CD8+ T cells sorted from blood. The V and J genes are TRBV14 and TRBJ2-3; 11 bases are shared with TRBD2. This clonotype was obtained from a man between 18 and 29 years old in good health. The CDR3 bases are TGTGCCAGCAGCCAAAGATATGCTAGCGGGAGGTCTCTCACAGATACGCAGTATTTT. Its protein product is CASSQRYASGRSLTDTQYF.